One and the same sample provided the 16 T cell receptor beta chains below, sequenced in a study of breast tumors, draining lymph nodes, adjacent tissues. Axillary draining lymph nodes of breast cancer patients supplied the node samples. In TCRdb, the multiplex PCR reads were re-called with MiXCR into one record per CDR3 protein. The sample lists approximately 140,000 distinct CDR3 sequences; 32% were seen once. The specimen was axillary lymph node tissue. These receptors originate from a female donor with breast cancer. Some clones in this sample may be carry-over from other donors' samples.

This clonotype has at least ten counts. The rearrangement links TRBV11-3 to TRBJ2-1; the D gene is possibly TRBD2 (5 bases). Trimming left V 2 bases short and J 7 bases short, with 15 bases between. Germline V lookup: CDR1 SGHNT, CDR2 YENEEA. This CDR3 region has 15 residues. The CDR3 DNA reads TGTGCCAGCAGCTTATTAGGCAGTTTAGCGAATGAGCAGTTCTTC. This gives the protein CASSLLGSLANEQFF.

Turning to this clonotype: The final CDR3 position lacks the conserved phenylalanine or tryptophan, pointing to a likely read error. CDR3 coding DNA: TGTGCCAGCAGTCACTCTGGGGATACCGGGGAGCTGTTTTCT. Its protein product is CASSHSGDTGELFS. The V gene is TRBV6-6, the J gene TRBJ2-2; D remains unclear. Germline V CDR1 and CDR2: MNHNY, SVGAGI (reference sequence). This CDR3 is 14 amino acids long.

This clonotype was seen at least ten times. The chain has TRBV20-1 and TRBJ1-5; TRBD1 aligns across 7 bases. This CDR3 is built from 15 residues. V shed 3 bases and J 4 bases; nucleotides not matched to a gene: 9. In germline, CDR1 is DFQATT, CDR2 SNEGSKA (reference sequence). The CDR3 region has the DNA TGCAGTGCTAGGCCCCTAACAGGGGTAAATCAGCCCCAGCATTTT. This codes for CSARPLTGVNQPQHF.

A remark on this clonotype: One end of the junction fails to match germline, which may point to a read error. V and J are TRBV7-2 and TRBJ2-7, with TRBD2 identical over 15 bases. The length of the CDR3 is 15 residues. Looked up from germline, CDR1 is SGHTA and CDR2 is FQGNSA. In DNA, the CDR3 is TGTGCCAGCAGTTTAATGGGACTAGCGGGAGGCGAGCAGCACTTC. Its translation is CASSLMGLAGGEQHF.

There are many counts of this clonotype. The chain uses TRBV19 and TRBJ2-1, with TRBD2 as a possible D gene (7 bases). Per the germline V gene, CDR1 is LNHDA and CDR2 is SQIVND (reference sequence). V was pared by 5 bases and J by 4 bases, with 15 bases between. This CDR3 has 15 residues. This CDR3 reads CASSHLGGEYNEQFF. As DNA, the CDR3 is TGTGCCAGTAGTCACCTAGGGGGGGAATACAATGAGCAGTTCTTC. The whole variable domain, filled in from reference TRBV19 and TRBJ2-1, reads DGGITQSPKYLFRKEGQNVTLSCEQNLNHDAMYWYRQDPGQGLRLIYYSQIVNDFQKGDIAEGYSVSREKKESFPLTVTSAQKNPTAFYLCASSHLGGEYNEQFFGPGTRLTVL.

There are many counts of this clonotype. The chain is built from TRBV5-5 and TRBJ2-3; D might be TRBD2 (6 bases). V was clipped by 0 bases and J by 4 bases, with 9 bases between them. The CDR3 has 14 amino acids. CDR1 SGHKS and CDR2 YYEKEE come from the germline V gene (reference sequence). The CDR3 is CASSLVTGADTQYF. In nucleotides, the CDR3 is TGTGCCAGCAGCTTGGTTACGGGAGCAGATACGCAGTATTTT.

The chain employs TRBV18 and TRBJ1-1; D remains unclear. This CDR3 has 14 amino acids. CDR1 and CDR2 from the germline V gene are KGHSH and LQKENI. V was trimmed by 6 bases and J by 7 bases, leaving 18 bases between them. CDR3 in DNA: TGTGCCAGCTCCCCAATCGAGTTTCTGGGTGAAGCTTTCTTT. Translated: CASSPIEFLGEAFF.

The chain couples TRBV20-1 to TRBJ2-5; 7 bases are shared with TRBD2. Germline CDR1 and CDR2: DFQATT and SNEGSKA (reference sequence). After removal of 6 bases from V and 1 base from J, the junction contained 8 bases not matched to a gene. This CDR3 has 14 amino acids. DNA of the CDR3: TGCAGTGCGGTGACGGGGGGTCCCCAAGAGACCCAGTACTTC. Protein sequence: CSAVTGGPQETQYF.

A word on this clonotype: This may stem from a read error, because a much larger clone lies one nucleotide away. This chain joins TRBV7-2 and TRBJ1-2; 11 nucleotides match TRBD1. CDR3 length equals 15 residues. Germline V gives CDR1 SGHTA, CDR2 FQGNSA. This CDR3 is CAGSSRTGGTYGYPF. DNA of the CDR3: TGTGCCGGCAGCTCTAGGACAGGGGGCACCTATGGCTACCCCTTC.

The chain is built from TRBV28 and TRBJ2-6; D gene ambiguous. Per germline, CDR1 MDHEN and CDR2 SYDVKM. Trimming stripped 3 bases from V and 2 bases from J, with 20 bases between. This CDR3 comprises 19 residues. CDR3 DNA sequence: TGTGCCAGCAGTTTTAAGCCTAACGGCCAGGTCGCTGGGGCCAACGTCCTGACTTTC. This codes for CASSFKPNGQVAGANVLTF.

The sample holds many counts of this clonotype. V is TRBV10-3 and J is TRBJ2-5, with D possibly TRBD2 on 5 matching bases. The ends were cut back, 4 bases at V and 3 bases at J, with 12 bases in the middle. Germline values: CDR1 ENHRY, CDR2 SYGVKD. The CDR3 extends over 14 amino acids. This CDR3 reads CAISGFSAEETQYF. Written as DNA, the CDR3 is TGTGCCATCAGTGGCTTTAGCGCCGAAGAGACCCAGTACTTC.

The V call is TRBV4-1, the J call TRBJ1-4, with 7 bases identical to TRBD1. Germline lookup yields CDR1 MGHRA and CDR2 YSYEKL. The CDR3 is 17 amino acids. V lost 9 bases, J lost 0 bases, and 13 bases stayed unmatched. The DNA of the CDR3 is TGCGCCAGTGGCCAAGGGACAGACCAAACAACTAATGAAAAACTGTTTTTT. This codes for CASGQGTDQTTNEKLFF.

The table lists this clonotype with many counts. The chain couples TRBV6-6 to TRBJ2-6, with 12 bases aligning to TRBD1. Germline CDR1 and CDR2: MNHNY and SVGAGI (reference sequence). The CDR3 runs to 17 residues. V trimming: 5 bases; J trimming: 6 bases; junction bases outside the gene matches: 8. Written as DNA, the CDR3 is TGTGCCAGCAGTCCGGGACAGGGGGCCCCCCAGGCCAACGTCCTGACTTTC. Residues: CASSPGQGAPQANVLTF.

This clonotype was counted a single time. V usage is TRBV7-9 and J usage is TRBJ2-7; D remains unclear. The germline V gene has CDR1 SEHNR and CDR2 FQNEAQ (reference sequence). This CDR3 has 12 amino acids. The V end lost 5 bases, the J end lost 5 bases, and 10 bases lay between the germline ends. CDR3 sequence (DNA): TGTGCCAGCAGCCGGAGCAGCAACGAGCAGTACTTC. It yields the protein CASSRSSNEQYF.

This clonotype was recorded at least ten times. This sequence joins TRBV5-1 and TRBJ2-6; 8 bases are a match to TRBD1. The V gene's germline CDR1 is SGHRS and CDR2 YFSETQ. The trim removed 5 bases at V and 2 bases at J, leaving 6 bases unmatched. The CDR3 runs 16 residues. The CDR3 DNA follows: TGCGCCAGCAGTCAGGGGGCTAGAACTGGGGCCAACGTCCTGACTTTC. Translation gives CASSQGARTGANVLTF.

The table lists this clonotype with many counts. The gene calls are TRBV19 and TRBJ1-2; maybe TRBD1 (6 bases). This CDR3 is built from 14 residues. Germline values: CDR1 LNHDA, CDR2 SQIVND (reference sequence). V was shortened by 5 bases and J by 3 bases, with 13 bases between the two germline ends. The CDR3 nucleotides read TGTGCCAGTAGTGCGGACAGTCATGACTATGGCTACACCTTC. Translated, it gives CASSADSHDYGYTF.